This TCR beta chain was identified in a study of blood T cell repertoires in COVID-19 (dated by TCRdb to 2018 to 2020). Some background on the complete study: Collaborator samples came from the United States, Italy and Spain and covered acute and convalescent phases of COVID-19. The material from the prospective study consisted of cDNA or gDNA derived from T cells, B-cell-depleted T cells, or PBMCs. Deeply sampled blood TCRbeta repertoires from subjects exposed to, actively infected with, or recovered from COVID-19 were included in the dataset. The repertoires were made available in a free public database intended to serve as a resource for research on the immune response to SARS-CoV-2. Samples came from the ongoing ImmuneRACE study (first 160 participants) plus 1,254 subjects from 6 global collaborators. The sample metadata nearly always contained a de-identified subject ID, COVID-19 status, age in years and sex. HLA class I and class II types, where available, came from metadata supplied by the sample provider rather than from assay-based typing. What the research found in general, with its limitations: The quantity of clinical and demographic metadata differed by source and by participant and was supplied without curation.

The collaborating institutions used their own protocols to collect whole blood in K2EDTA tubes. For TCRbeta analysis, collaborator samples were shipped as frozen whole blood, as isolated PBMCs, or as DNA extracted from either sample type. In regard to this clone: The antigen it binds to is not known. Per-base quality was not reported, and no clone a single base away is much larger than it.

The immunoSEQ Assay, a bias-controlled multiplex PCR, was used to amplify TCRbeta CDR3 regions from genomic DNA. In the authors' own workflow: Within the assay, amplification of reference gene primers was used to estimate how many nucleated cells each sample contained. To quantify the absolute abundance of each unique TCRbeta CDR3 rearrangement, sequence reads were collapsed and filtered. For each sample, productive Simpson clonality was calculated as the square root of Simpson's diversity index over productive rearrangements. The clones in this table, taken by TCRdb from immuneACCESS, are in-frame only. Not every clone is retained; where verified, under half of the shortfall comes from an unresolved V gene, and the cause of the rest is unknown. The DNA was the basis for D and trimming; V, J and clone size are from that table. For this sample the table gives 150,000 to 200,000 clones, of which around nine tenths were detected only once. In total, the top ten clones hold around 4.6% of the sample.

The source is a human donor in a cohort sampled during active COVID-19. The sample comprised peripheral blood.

The DNA is as follows: TGCGCCAGCAGCCAAGAGCTAGCGGGGGGGCCAGATACGCAGTATTTT. Translation gives CASSQELAGGPDTQYF. The V gene is TRBV4-3 and the J gene is TRBJ2-3, with 12 bases in between that match TRBD2. CDR1 LGHNA and CDR2 YSLEER are derived from the germline V gene. The CDR3 sequence holds 16 residues, the cysteine and phenylalanine included. The sequence is cut down to CDR3 DNA, 48 bases in frame from base 1. The V end gives up 0 bases and the J end 4 bases, leaving 2 bases in the junction not matched to a gene.